These T cell receptor beta chains were read from a single sample in a study of CD4+ T cells in melanoma. Clones were sequenced by immunoSEQ multiplex PCR, and TCRdb holds only the in-frame ones, with some missing. The data show about 140,000 clones, roughly 91% seen once. These receptors were obtained from a human donor with melanoma. Both conserved end residues are part of each CDR3. The order of the fields is V gene, J gene, D gene, clone size, CDR3 protein, CDR3 DNA. A D gene is named only where the DNA matches it firmly. Some rows mark clone size as missing; the rest say once, few, many or name a class of expanded clone.

v_gene: TRBV6-4; j_gene: TRBJ1-1; d_gene: NA; abundance: NA; CDR3aa: CASSDSWGLLQGQNTEAFF; CDR3nt: TGTGCCAGCAGTGACTCTTGGGGGTTATTGCAGGGACAGAACACTGAAGCTTTCTTT
v_gene: TRBV18; j_gene: TRBJ1-1; d_gene: TRBD1; abundance: NA; CDR3aa: CASSPTDRVAAFF; CDR3nt: TGTGCCAGCTCACCGACGGACAGGGTCGCGGCTTTCTTT
v_gene: TRBV5-6; j_gene: TRBJ2-7; d_gene: NA; abundance: NA; CDR3aa: CASSSTGRGSYEQYF; CDR3nt: TGTGCCAGCAGTTCAACGGGCAGGGGCTCCTACGAGCAGTACTTC
v_gene: TRBV6-6; j_gene: TRBJ1-2; d_gene: NA; abundance: NA; CDR3aa: CASSYAQGEANYGYTF; CDR3nt: TGTGCCAGCAGTTACGCTCAGGGCGAAGCCAACTATGGCTACACCTTC
v_gene: TRBV28; j_gene: TRBJ2-6; d_gene: NA; abundance: NA; CDR3aa: CASSSPYSGANVLTF; CDR3nt: TGTGCCAGCAGTTCGCCGTACTCTGGGGCCAACGTCCTGACTTTC
v_gene: TRBV7-9; j_gene: TRBJ1-2; d_gene: NA; abundance: NA; CDR3aa: CASSFDGAEGYTF; CDR3nt: TGTGCCAGCAGCTTTGATGGGGCGGAAGGCTACACCTTC
v_gene: TRBV7-8; j_gene: TRBJ1-6; d_gene: NA; abundance: once; CDR3aa: CASSSTYDDRRLGSPLHF; CDR3nt: TGTGCCAGCAGCTCCACCTACGATGACAGACGTCTCGGTTCACCCCTCCACTTT
v_gene: TRBV11-3; j_gene: TRBJ2-4; d_gene: TRBD2; abundance: NA; CDR3aa: CASSPGLAGGKNIQYF; CDR3nt: TGTGCCAGCAGCCCTGGACTAGCGGGGGGCAAAAACATTCAGTACTTC
v_gene: TRBV5-1; j_gene: TRBJ1-6; d_gene: NA; abundance: NA; CDR3aa: CASSLDTKSSYNSPLHF; CDR3nt: TGCGCCAGCAGCTTGGACACAAAGAGCTCCTATAATTCACCCCTCCACTTT
v_gene: TRBV5-5; j_gene: TRBJ1-2; d_gene: TRBD1; abundance: NA; CDR3aa: CASSTVGDRAGYTF; CDR3nt: TGTGCCAGCAGCACTGTGGGGGACAGGGCTGGCTACACCTTC